This TCR beta chain was found in a study of glioma-infiltrating T cells after dendritic cell vaccination. Whole-study context: Autologous tumor lysate-pulsed dendritic cell vaccination was given between the early 2000s and the early 2010s. Patients received three intradermal dendritic cell vaccine injections at biweekly intervals.

This clone has just a few counts. Trimming at V came to 8 bases and at J to 3 bases, leaving 8 bases not matched to a gene. Germline lookup yields CDR1 GTSNPN and CDR2 SVGIG (reference sequence). This CDR3 spans 14 amino acids. Up to about 2 ug genomic DNA was used for TCRB CDR3 amplification. Generated by immunoSEQ multiplex PCR, the TCRdb table keeps only in-frame clones and is missing some. The table lists around 96,000 clones, over 60% of them singletons. This clonotype was sampled from a human donor with glioblastoma. The chain carries TRBV30 and TRBJ1-5; 9 bases align to TRBD1. This specimen consisted of blood, obtained before dendritic cell vaccination. Written as DNA, the CDR3 is TGTGCCGGTGGAGACAGGGGGTACAATCAGCCCCAGCATTTT. Protein: CAGGDRGYNQPQHF.